These 23 T cell receptor beta chains came from one sample sequenced in a study of long-term antiretroviral therapy in people with HIV. This was the immunoSEQ v3.0 assay at survey level. Assay: immunoSEQ multiplex PCR; the TCRdb copy retains only in-frame clones and omits some. The sample holds 25,000 to 35,000 clones, more than 95% seen once. The sample here was unsorted PBMCs, taken 6.9 years after starting antiretroviral therapy. These receptors were obtained from a man aged 25-45 years with HIV.

The genes are TRBV19 and TRBJ2-2; no reliable D call. Germline V gene sequence: CDR1 LNHDA, CDR2 SQIVND (reference sequence). The CDR3 is 11 amino acids. Trimming removed 5 bases from V and 7 bases from J, with 5 bases in between. For the CDR3, the DNA is TGTGCCAGTAGTTCATACGGGGAGCTGTTTTTT. Amino acid sequence: CASSSYGELFF.

This chain joins TRBV19 and TRBJ1-2, with TRBD1 as a possible D gene (5 bases). V dropped 6 bases and J dropped 5 bases, with 16 bases sitting between them. The length of the CDR3 is 14 residues. CDR1 is LNHDA and CDR2 is SQIVND in the germline V gene (reference sequence). The DNA of the CDR3 is TGTGCCAGTAGACCGTCGACAGAATTTTATGGCTACACCTTC. The encoded protein is CASRPSTEFYGYTF.

CDR3 residues: CASSQDHSPMTGFIYF. CDR3 nucleotides: TGCGCCAGCAGCCAAGATCACTCGCCCATGACAGGTTTCATATATTTT. V is TRBV4-3 and J is TRBJ1-3, with D possibly being TRBD1 (6 bases). This CDR3 contains 16 residues. V lost 0 bases to trimming and J lost 12 bases, with 21 bases between them. Germline V gene data show CDR1 as LGHNA and CDR2 as YSLEER.

The chain joins TRBV7-9 to TRBJ2-7; the D is unclear. The CDR3 consists of 12 residues. Germline assignment: CDR1 SEHNR and CDR2 FQNEAQ (reference sequence). Trimming pared 2 bases from V and 5 bases from J, leaving 7 bases between. The CDR3 here is CASSLMSDEQYF. Here the CDR3 DNA reads TGTGCCAGCAGCTTAATGTCTGACGAGCAGTACTTC. Full variable domain (rest looked up from reference TRBV7-9 and TRBJ2-7): DTGVSQNPRHKITKRGQNVTFRCDPISEHNRLYWYRQTLGQGPEFLTYFQNEAQLEKSRLLSDRFSAERPKGSFSTLEIQRTEQGDSAMYLCASSLMSDEQYFGPGTRLTVT.

Here the CDR3 DNA reads TGTGCCAGCAGCGGAGACCGGGAATTAGCCAAAAACATTCAGTACTTC. It specifies CASSGDRELAKNIQYF. The chain employs TRBV11-2 and TRBJ2-4; D is perhaps TRBD2 (5 bases). The CDR3 spans 16 residues. Trimming shortened V by 5 bases and J by 0 bases, and 14 bases separated the two germline ends. Germline loops: CDR1 SGHAT, CDR2 FQNNGV.

The V and J genes are TRBV7-2 and TRBJ2-7; D is undetermined. The germline V and J ends were trimmed by 4 bases and 0 bases, with 10 bases remaining between them. The CDR3 extends over 14 amino acids. CDR1 SGHTA and CDR2 FQGNSA come from the germline V gene. In DNA, the CDR3 is TGTGCCAGCAGCTCTCCCCGAAACTCCTACGAGCAGTACTTC. Its translation: CASSSPRNSYEQYF.

The chain links TRBV10-3 to TRBJ1-1; a weak D match, TRBD1 (6 bases). Germline assignment: CDR1 ENHRY and CDR2 SYGVKD. The CDR3 spans 16 residues. Trimming took off 3 bases at V and 0 bases at J, with 14 bases between the two ends. The CDR3 DNA sequence: TGTGCCATCAGTGATAGTGGGGGGGGCTTGAACACTGAAGCTTTCTTT. Translation: CAISDSGGGLNTEAFF.

The chain couples TRBV7-2 to TRBJ1-2; weak D call: TRBD1 (5 bases). Germline V gene sequence: CDR1 SGHTA, CDR2 FQGNSA. V was cut by 4 bases and J by 7 bases, with 10 bases left in between. This CDR3 comprises 12 residues. CDR3 sequence reads: CASSSGLGGYTF. The CDR3 DNA is TGTGCCAGCAGCTCAGGGTTGGGTGGCTACACCTTC.

The chain uses TRBV15 and TRBJ1-2, with TRBD1 matching 7 bases. Unmatched junction bases numbered 11, after V lost 5 bases and J lost 5 bases. This CDR3 contains 15 residues. Germline assignment: CDR1 LNHNV and CDR2 YYDKDF (reference sequence). The CDR3 DNA sequence: TGTGCCACCAGCGAGGGGGCAGGGCAGGGTTATGGCTACACCTTC. It encodes CATSEGAGQGYGYTF.

The CDR3 coding sequence is TGTGCCAGCAGCTCCCCGGGACTAGCGGGGGGGCATAACACCGGGGAGCTGTTTTTT. It yields the protein CASSSPGLAGGHNTGELFF. This chain uses TRBV9 with TRBJ2-2, with 16 bases identical to TRBD2. Germline V gene lookup returns CDR1 SGDLS and CDR2 YYNGEE. The CDR3 runs to 19 residues. V trimming: 4 bases; J trimming: 2 bases; junction bases outside the gene matches: 8. The full variable domain, its missing parts supplied by reference TRBV9 and TRBJ2-2, is DSGVTQTPKHLITATGQRVTLRCSPRSGDLSVYWYQQSLDQGLQFLIQYYNGEERAKGNILERFSAQQFPDLHSELNLSSLELGDSALYFCASSSPGLAGGHNTGELFFGEGSRLTVL.

The chain carries TRBV19 and TRBJ1-3, with unresolved D. V dropped 4 bases and J dropped 0 bases, with 13 bases sitting between them. The CDR3 runs to 16 residues. Germline V lookup: CDR1 LNHDA, CDR2 SQIVND (reference sequence). The CDR3 nucleotides read TGTGCCAGTAGTACCGAGAGGCGGCCCTCTGGAAACACCATATATTTT. This encodes CASSTERRPSGNTIYF. Full variable domain (outside the CDR3, taken from reference TRBV19 and TRBJ1-3): DGGITQSPKYLFRKEGQNVTLSCEQNLNHDAMYWYRQDPGQGLRLIYYSQIVNDFQKGDIAEGYSVSREKKESFPLTVTSAQKNPTAFYLCASSTERRPSGNTIYFGEGSWLTVV.

The chain recombines TRBV25-1 with TRBJ2-3, with 10 bases identical to TRBD2. The germline gives CDR1 MGHDK, CDR2 SYGVNS. The CDR3 is 17 amino acids. The trim removed 2 bases at V and 2 bases at J, leaving 7 bases unmatched. In DNA, the CDR3 is TGTGCCAGCAGTGAAACGAGGACTAGCGGACTCACAGATACGCAGTATTTT. This translates into CASSETRTSGLTDTQYF.

This chain joins TRBV6-1 and TRBJ2-7; D ambiguous. In germline, CDR1 is MNHNS, CDR2 SASEGT. V lost 6 bases and J 2 bases, leaving 5 bases between the germline ends. The CDR3 totals 11 residues. The CDR3 DNA is TGTGCCAGCAGGTCAGCCTACGAGCAGTACTTC. This sequence encodes CASRSAYEQYF.

The chain has TRBV18 and TRBJ2-2; perhaps TRBD2 as D (6 bases). This CDR3 contains 16 residues. V gave up 3 bases and J gave up 4 bases, with 15 bases separating them. Germline CDR1 and CDR2: KGHSH and LQKENI. DNA for the CDR3: TGTGCCAGCTCACCGAATGAGGGAGGATCCACCGGGGAGCTGTTTTTT. It codes for CASSPNEGGSTGELFF. The full variable domain, in which reference TRBV18 and TRBJ2-2 provide the parts outside the CDR3, is NAGVMQNPRHLVRRRGQEARLRCSPMKGHSHVYWYRQLPEEGLKFMVYLQKENIIDESGMPKERFSAEFPKEGPSILRIQQVVRGDSAAYFCASSPNEGGSTGELFFGEGSRLTVL.

This chain connects TRBV5-4 to TRBJ2-7; 8 nucleotides match TRBD1. J was trimmed by 3 bases and V by 4 bases; bases with no gene match: 6. This CDR3 has 14 residues. Germline V gene sequence: CDR1 SGHNT, CDR2 YYREEE (reference sequence). The CDR3, as DNA: TGTGCCAGCAGCCCACCCGGGACAGGCTACGAGCAGTACTTC. Translating gives CASSPPGTGYEQYF.

The rearrangement uses TRBV4-1 and TRBJ1-5, with TRBD1 as a possible D gene (5 bases). CDR3 size: 16 residues. Trimming took 3 bases from V and 5 from J, leaving 17 bases between them. The germline CDR1 and CDR2 sequences are MGHRA and YSYEKL. The CDR3 DNA sequence: TGCGCCAGCAGCCAGGCGGGGACGGCAACCTATCAGCCCCAGCATTTT. The encoded protein is CASSQAGTATYQPQHF.

The chain recombines TRBV12-5 with TRBJ2-1; no reliable D call. The CDR3 spans 12 residues. Trimming shortened V by 3 bases and J by 7 bases, and 7 bases separated the two germline ends. CDR1 and CDR2 from the germline V gene are LGHNT and FRNRAP. CDR3 protein: CASGLEWNEQFF. Written as DNA, the CDR3 is TGTGCTAGTGGTTTAGAATGGAATGAGCAGTTCTTC.

The chain employs TRBV10-3 and TRBJ2-7, with D perhaps matching TRBD2 (6 bases). This CDR3 is built from 15 residues. The germline V gene has CDR1 ENHRY and CDR2 SYGVKD. Trimming removed 2 bases at V and 6 bases at J, with 17 bases between. CDR3 nucleotides: TGTGCCATCAGTGAGGGAGGGGAAATCAGTGGCGAGCAGTACTTC. Its translation: CAISEGGEISGEQYF.

This chain uses TRBV18 with TRBJ1-1; possibly TRBD1 for D (5 bases). Germline V lookup: CDR1 KGHSH, CDR2 LQKENI. V was clipped by 3 bases and J by 7 bases, with 12 bases between them. The CDR3 loop spans 13 amino acids. CDR3 loop: CASSPGRPREAFF. The CDR3 nucleotides read TGTGCCAGCTCACCGGGGCGGCCGCGTGAAGCTTTCTTT.

The chain joins TRBV18 to TRBJ1-4; weak D call: TRBD1 (6 bases). This CDR3 has 16 amino acids. Trimming took 5 bases from V and 0 from J, leaving 13 bases between them. The germline CDR1 and CDR2 sequences are KGHSH and LQKENI. The DNA for the CDR3 is TGTGCCAGCTCATCCCGGGACAAAGCAACTAATGAAAAACTGTTTTTT. It is translated as CASSSRDKATNEKLFF.

The genes are TRBV4-1 and TRBJ2-1; tentatively, D is TRBD1 or TRBD2 (5 bases each). The CDR3 is 15 residues long. Trimming took 5 bases from V and 8 from J, leaving 19 bases between them. Germline values: CDR1 MGHRA, CDR2 YSYEKL. The CDR3 is CASSTPGTKFYEQFF. The CDR3 DNA is TGCGCCAGCAGCACCCCCGGGACCAAGTTCTATGAGCAGTTCTTC.

CDR3 bases: TGTGCCAGCAGCCTGGACAGGATGCACGAGCAGTACTTC. It codes for CASSLDRMHEQYF. The chain is built from TRBV6-5 and TRBJ2-7, with TRBD1 matching over 7 bases. After removal of 6 bases from V and 5 bases from J, the junction contained 7 bases not matched to a gene. This CDR3 has 13 amino acids. Germline V gene sequence: CDR1 MNHEY, CDR2 SVGAGI.

This chain joins TRBV29-1 and TRBJ2-7, with TRBD1 matching 12 bases. Per the germline V gene, CDR1 is SQVTM and CDR2 is ANQGSEA. The V gene end was trimmed by 7 bases and the J gene end by 7 bases; junction bases not matched to a gene: 8. The CDR3 is 13 residues long. In DNA, the CDR3 is TGCAGCGCTGCGGGACAGGGGGCTCGTGAGCAGTACTTC. This codes for CSAAGQGAREQYF.